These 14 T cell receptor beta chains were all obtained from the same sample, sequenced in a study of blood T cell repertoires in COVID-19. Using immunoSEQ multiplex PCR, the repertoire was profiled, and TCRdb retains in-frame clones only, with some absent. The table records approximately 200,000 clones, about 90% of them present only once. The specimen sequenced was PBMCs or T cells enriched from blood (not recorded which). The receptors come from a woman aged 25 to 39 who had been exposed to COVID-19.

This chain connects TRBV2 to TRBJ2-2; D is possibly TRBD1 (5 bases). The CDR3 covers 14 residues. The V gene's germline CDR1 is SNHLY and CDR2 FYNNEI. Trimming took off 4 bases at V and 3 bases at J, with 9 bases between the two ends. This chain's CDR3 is CASSGTSYTGELFF. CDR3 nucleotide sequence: TGTGCCAGCAGTGGGACAAGTTACACCGGGGAGCTGTTTTTT.

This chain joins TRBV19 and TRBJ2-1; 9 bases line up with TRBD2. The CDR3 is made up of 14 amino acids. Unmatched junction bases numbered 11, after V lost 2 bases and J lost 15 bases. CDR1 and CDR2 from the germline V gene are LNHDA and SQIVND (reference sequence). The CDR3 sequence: CASSISWTSDCLFF. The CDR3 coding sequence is TGTGCCAGTAGTATATCCTGGACTAGCGATTGCCTGTTCTTC.

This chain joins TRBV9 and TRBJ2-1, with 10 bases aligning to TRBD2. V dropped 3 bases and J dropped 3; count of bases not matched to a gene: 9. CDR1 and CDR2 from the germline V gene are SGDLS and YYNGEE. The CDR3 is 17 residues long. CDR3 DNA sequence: TGTGCCAGCAGCGCGGGCCGACTAGCGGGCAACTACAATGAGCAGTTCTTC. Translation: CASSAGRLAGNYNEQFF.

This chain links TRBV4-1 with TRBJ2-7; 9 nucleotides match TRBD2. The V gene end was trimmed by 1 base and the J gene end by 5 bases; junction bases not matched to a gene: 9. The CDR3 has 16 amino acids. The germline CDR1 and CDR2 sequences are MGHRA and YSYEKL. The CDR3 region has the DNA TGCGCCAGCAGCCAAGGGAAGGGCGGGAGGGCCGACGAGCAGTACTTC. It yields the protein CASSQGKGGRADEQYF.

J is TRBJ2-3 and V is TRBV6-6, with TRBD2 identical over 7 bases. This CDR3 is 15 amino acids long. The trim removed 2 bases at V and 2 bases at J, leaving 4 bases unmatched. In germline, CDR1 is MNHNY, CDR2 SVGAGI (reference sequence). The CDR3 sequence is CASSYGGTNTDTQYF. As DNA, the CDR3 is TGTGCCAGCAGTTACGGCGGGACTAACACAGATACGCAGTATTTT.

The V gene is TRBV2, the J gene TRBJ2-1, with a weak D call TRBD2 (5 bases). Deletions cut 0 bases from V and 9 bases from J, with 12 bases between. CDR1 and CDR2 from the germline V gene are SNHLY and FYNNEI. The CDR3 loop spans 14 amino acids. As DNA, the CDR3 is TGTGCCAGCAGTGAAGCCCGAGGGAGAACTGAGCAGTTCTTC. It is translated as CASSEARGRTEQFF.

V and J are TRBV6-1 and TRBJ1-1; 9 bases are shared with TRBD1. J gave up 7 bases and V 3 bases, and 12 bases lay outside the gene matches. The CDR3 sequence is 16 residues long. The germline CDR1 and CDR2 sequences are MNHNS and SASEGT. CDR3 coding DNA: TGTGCCAGCAGTGACCGTACTACAGGGGGCTGGGTTGAAGCTTTCTTT. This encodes CASSDRTTGGWVEAFF.

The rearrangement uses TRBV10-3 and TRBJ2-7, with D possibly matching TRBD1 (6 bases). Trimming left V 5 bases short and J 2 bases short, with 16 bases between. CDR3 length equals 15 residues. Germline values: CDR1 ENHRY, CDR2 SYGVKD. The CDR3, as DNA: TGTGCCATCAGTTTGAACAGGGTACCTACCTACGAGCAGTACTTC. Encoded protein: CAISLNRVPTYEQYF.

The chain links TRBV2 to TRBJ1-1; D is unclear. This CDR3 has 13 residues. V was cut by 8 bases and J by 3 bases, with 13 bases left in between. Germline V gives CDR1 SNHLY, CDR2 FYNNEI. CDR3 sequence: CASLRDRDTEAFF. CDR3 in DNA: TGTGCCAGCTTGAGGGATCGAGACACTGAAGCTTTCTTT.

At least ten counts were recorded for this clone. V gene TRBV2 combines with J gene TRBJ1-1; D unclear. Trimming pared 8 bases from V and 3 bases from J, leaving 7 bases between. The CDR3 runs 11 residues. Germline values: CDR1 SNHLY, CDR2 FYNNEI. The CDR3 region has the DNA TGTGCCAGCCGGAGTTACACTGAAGCTTTCTTT. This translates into CASRSYTEAFF.

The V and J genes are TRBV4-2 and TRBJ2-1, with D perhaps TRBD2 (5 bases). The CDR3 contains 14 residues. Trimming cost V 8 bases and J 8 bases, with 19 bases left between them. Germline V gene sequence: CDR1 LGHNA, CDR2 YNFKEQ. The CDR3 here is CASEGPGSRDEQFF. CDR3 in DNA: TGTGCCAGCGAGGGTCCGGGGTCGAGAGATGAGCAGTTCTTC.

The CDR3 DNA reads TGTGCCAGTAGACCGGGCGGGCAGATTAATGAAAAACTGTTTTTT. Protein sequence: CASRPGGQINEKLFF. The chain employs TRBV19 and TRBJ1-4, with unresolved D. Germline V gene sequence: CDR1 LNHDA, CDR2 SQIVND (reference sequence). The CDR3 sequence is 15 residues long. With 6 bases removed from V and 4 bases from J, the gap between germline ends came to 15 bases.

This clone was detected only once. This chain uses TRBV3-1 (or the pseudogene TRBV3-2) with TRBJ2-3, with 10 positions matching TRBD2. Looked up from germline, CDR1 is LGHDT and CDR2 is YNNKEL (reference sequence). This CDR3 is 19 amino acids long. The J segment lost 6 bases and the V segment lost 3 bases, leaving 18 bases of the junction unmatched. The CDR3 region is CASSQWKASGSPTTDTQYF. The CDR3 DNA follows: TGTGCCAGCAGCCAGTGGAAGGCTAGCGGGAGCCCCACCACTGATACGCAGTATTTT.

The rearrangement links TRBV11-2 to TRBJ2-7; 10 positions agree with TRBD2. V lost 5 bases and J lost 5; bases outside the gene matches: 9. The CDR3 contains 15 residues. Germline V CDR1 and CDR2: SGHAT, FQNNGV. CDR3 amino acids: CASSLGASGSNEQYF. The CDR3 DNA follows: TGTGCCAGCAGCCTCGGGGCTAGCGGGAGTAACGAGCAGTACTTC.